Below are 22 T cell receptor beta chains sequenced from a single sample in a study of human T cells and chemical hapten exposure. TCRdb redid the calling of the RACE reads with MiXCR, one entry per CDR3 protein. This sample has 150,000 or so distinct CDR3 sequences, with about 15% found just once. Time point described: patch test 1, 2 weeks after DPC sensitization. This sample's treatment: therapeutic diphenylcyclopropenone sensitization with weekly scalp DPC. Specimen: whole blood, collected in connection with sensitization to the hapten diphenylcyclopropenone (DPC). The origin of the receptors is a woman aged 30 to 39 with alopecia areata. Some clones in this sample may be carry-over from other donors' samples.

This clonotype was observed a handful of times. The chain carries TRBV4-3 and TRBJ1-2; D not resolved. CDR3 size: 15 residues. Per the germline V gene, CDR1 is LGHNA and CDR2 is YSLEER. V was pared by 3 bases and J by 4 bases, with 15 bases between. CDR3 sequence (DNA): TGCGCCAGCAGCCAGGGATCCTGGGAGGGCTATGGCTACACCTTC. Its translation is CASSQGSWEGYGYTF.

The CDR3 DNA reads TGTGCCATCAGTGACCCGACAGTGAACACTGAAGCTTTCTTT. It yields the protein CAISDPTVNTEAFF. The chain has TRBV10-3 and TRBJ1-1; D perhaps matches TRBD1 (5 bases). CDR3 length: 14 residues. CDR1 and CDR2 (germline): ENHRY, SYGVKD. Between the trimmed V and J ends, which lost 3 bases and 0 bases, there was a span of 8 bases.

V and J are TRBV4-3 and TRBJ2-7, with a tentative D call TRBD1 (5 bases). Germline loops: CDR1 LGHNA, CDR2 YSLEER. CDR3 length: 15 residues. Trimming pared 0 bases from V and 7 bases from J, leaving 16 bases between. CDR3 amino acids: CASSQDSFRAGEQYF. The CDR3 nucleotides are TGCGCCAGCAGCCAAGATAGTTTCAGGGCTGGGGAGCAGTACTTC.

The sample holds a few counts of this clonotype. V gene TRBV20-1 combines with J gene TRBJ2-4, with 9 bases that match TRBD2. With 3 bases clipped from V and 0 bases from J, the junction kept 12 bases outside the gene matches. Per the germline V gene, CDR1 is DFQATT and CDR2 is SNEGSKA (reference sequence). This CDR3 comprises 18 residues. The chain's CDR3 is CSASDGLAGSLAKNIQYF. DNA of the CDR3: TGCAGTGCTAGTGATGGGCTAGCGGGGTCCTTAGCCAAAAACATTCAGTACTTC.

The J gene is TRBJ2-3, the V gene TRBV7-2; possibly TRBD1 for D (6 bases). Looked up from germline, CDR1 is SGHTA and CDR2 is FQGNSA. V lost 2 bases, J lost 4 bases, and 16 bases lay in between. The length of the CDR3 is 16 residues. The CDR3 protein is CASSLWPQGGADTQYF. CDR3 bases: TGTGCCAGCAGCTTATGGCCACAGGGTGGAGCAGATACGCAGTATTTT.

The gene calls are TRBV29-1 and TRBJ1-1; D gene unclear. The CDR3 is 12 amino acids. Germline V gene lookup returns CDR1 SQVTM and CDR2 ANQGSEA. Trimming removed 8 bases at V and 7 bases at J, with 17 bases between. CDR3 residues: CSILRVSDEAFF. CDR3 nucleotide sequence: TGCAGCATACTAAGGGTTTCGGATGAAGCTTTCTTT.

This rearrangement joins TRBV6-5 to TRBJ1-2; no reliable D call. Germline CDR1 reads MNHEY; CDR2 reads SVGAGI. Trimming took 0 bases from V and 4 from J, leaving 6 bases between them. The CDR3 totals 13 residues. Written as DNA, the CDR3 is TGTGCCAGCAGTTACTCTTCGGCCTATGGCTACACCTTC. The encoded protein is CASSYSSAYGYTF.

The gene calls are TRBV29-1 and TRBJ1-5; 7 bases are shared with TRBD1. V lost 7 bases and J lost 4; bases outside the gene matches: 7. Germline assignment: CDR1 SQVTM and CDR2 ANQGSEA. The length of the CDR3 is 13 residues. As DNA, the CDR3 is TGCAGCGAGGACCGGGACAGAAATCAGCCCCAGCATTTT. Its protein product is CSEDRDRNQPQHF.

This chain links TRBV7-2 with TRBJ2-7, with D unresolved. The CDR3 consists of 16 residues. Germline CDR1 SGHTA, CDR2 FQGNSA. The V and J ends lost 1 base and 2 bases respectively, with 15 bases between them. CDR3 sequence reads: CASSLVVGIPPYEQYF. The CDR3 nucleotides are TGTGCCAGCAGCTTAGTGGTTGGCATTCCACCCTACGAGCAGTACTTC.

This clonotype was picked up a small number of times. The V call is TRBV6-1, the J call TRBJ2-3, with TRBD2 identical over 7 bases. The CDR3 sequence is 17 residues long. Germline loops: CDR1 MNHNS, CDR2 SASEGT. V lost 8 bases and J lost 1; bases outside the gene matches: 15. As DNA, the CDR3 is TGTGCCAGCTTCCGTCTCTCCGCCAGCGGGGGCACAGATACGCAGTATTTT. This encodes CASFRLSASGGTDTQYF.

CDR3 residues: CSVVLAEGTYEQYF. As DNA, the CDR3 is TGCAGCGTTGTCCTTGCGGAGGGGACCTACGAGCAGTACTTC. The chain recombines TRBV29-1 with TRBJ2-7, with D tentatively TRBD2 (6 bases). The CDR3 totals 14 residues. Germline V gene sequence: CDR1 SQVTM, CDR2 ANQGSEA. Trimming stripped 4 bases from V and 2 bases from J, with 15 bases between.

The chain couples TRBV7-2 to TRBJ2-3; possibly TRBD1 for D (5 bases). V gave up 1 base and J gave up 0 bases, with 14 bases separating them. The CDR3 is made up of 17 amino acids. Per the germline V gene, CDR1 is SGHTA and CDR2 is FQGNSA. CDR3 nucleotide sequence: TGTGCCAGCAGCTTAGGGACACGAAGCATTAGCACAGATACGCAGTATTTT. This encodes CASSLGTRSISTDTQYF.

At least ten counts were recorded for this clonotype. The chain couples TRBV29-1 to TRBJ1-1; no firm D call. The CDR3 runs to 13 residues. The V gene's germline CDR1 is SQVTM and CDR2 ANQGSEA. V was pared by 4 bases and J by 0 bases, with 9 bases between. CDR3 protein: CSVAADVNTEAFF. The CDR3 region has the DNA TGCAGCGTTGCGGCAGATGTGAACACTGAAGCTTTCTTT.

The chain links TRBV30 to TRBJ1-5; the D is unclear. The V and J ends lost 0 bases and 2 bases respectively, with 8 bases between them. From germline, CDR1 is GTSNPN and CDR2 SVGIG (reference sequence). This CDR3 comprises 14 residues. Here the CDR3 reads CAWSVMVGNQPQHF. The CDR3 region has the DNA TGTGCCTGGAGTGTAATGGTTGGCAATCAGCCCCAGCATTTT.

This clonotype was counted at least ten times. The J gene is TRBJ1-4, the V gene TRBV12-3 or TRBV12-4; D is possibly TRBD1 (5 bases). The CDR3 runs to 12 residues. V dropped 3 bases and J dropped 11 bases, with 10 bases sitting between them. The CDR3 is CASSLGGTKLFF. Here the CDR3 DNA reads TGTGCCAGCAGTTTGGGGGGGACTAAACTGTTTTTT.

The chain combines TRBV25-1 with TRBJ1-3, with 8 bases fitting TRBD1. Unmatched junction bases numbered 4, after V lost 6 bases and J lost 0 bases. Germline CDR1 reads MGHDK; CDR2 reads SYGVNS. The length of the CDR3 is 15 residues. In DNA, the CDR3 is TGTGCCAGCAGCGACAGGGGCAGCTCTGGAAACACCATATATTTT. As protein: CASSDRGSSGNTIYF.

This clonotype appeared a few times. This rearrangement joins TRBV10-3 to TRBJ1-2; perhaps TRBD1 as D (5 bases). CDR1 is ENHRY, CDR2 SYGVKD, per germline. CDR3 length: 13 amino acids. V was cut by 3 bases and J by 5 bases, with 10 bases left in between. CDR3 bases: TGTGCCATCAGTGAAGGGGAGAAGTATGGCTACACCTTC. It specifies CAISEGEKYGYTF.

As DNA, the CDR3 is TGTGCCAGCAGTACCCAGACTAGCGGGGGCCGTACAGAGACCCAGTACTTC. This translates into CASSTQTSGGRTETQYF. V is TRBV12-3 or TRBV12-4 and J is TRBJ2-5; TRBD2 agrees at 12 bases. The CDR3 is 17 amino acids. The J segment lost 4 bases and the V segment lost 5 bases, leaving 11 bases of the junction unmatched.

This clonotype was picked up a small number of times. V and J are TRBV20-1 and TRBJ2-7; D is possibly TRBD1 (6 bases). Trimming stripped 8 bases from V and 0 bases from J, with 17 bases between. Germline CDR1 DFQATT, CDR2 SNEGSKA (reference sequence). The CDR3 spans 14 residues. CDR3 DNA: TGCAGTACTCAGGGGCGGGTAAGCTCCTACGAGCAGTACTTC. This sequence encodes CSTQGRVSSYEQYF.

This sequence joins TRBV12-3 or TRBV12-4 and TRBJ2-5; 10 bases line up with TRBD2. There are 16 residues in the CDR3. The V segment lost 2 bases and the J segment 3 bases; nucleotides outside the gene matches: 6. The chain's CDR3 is CASSLLSSGGEETQYF. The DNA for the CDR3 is TGTGCCAGCAGTTTATTGTCTAGCGGGGGAGAAGAGACCCAGTACTTC.

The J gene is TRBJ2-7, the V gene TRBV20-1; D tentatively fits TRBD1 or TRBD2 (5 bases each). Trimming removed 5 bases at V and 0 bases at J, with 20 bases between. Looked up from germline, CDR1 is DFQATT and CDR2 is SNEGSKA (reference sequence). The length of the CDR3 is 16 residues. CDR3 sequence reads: CSAPNSEGTSSYEQYF. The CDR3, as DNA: TGCAGTGCTCCCAATAGTGAGGGGACGAGCTCCTACGAGCAGTACTTC.

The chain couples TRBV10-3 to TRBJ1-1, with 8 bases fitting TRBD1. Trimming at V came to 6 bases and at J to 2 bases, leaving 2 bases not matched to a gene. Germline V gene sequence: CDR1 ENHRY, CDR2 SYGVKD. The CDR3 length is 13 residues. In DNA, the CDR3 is TGTGCCATCAGGGACAGGGCAAACACTGAAGCTTTCTTT. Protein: CAIRDRANTEAFF.